This T cell receptor beta chain was captured by sequencing in a study of T cell repertoires in cytomegalovirus infection. Looking at the study overall: Newly reported HLA-C-restricted and thoroughly characterized HLA-B-restricted CMV epitopes were employed. Evidence of both CMV infection and a matching HLA type came from public TCR beta signatures.

With regard to this clonotype: Its specificity is unknown.

TCRdb re-called the reads with MiXCR, one entry per CDR3 protein. This sample has some 920,000 distinct CDR3 sequences, with less than 40% found just once. Findings of the study overall: The ex vivo response showed dominance by HLA-C-restricted CMV-specific TCR beta clonotypes. Public TCR beta family frequency separated CMV-and-HLA carriers, including in an independent cohort.

This CDR3 region has 15 residues. CDR1 is LNHNV, CDR2 YYDKDF, per germline (reference sequence). V was clipped by 5 bases and J by 4 bases; unmatched bases: 9. The chain recombines TRBV15 with TRBJ2-7; 9 bases are a match to TRBD1. Material: cultured CD8+ T cells from PBMCs, obtained from culture after CMV antigen stimulation. The origin of this receptor is a human donor in good health (CMV status not recorded). Some clones in this sample may be carry-over from other donors' samples. CDR3 sequence reads: CATSQTGGTGYEQYF. In DNA form, the CDR3 reads TGTGCCACCAGCCAGACAGGGGGGACGGGTTACGAGCAGTACTTC. Full variable domain (remainder filled in from reference TRBV15 and TRBJ2-7): DAMVIQNPRYQVTQFGKPVTLSCSQTLNHNVMYWYQQKSSQAPKLLFHYYDKDFNNEADTPDNFQSRRPNTSFCFLDIRSPGLGDTAMYLCATSQTGGTGYEQYFGPGTRLTVT.